This T cell receptor beta chain was sequenced in a study of T cells in Graves' hyperthyroidism and ophthalmopathy. In making diagnoses, clinical symptoms, serum thyroxine and TRAb, thyroid ultrasound and orbital computed tomography were all used. TCR beta CDR3 regions were amplified from RNA transcripts. Initially, a first-round RT-PCR of the TCR CDR3 employed the HTBI primer set. TCRdb used MiXCR to reprocess the multiplex PCR reads, holding one entry per CDR3 protein. The repertoire consists of about 420,000 distinct CDR3 sequences, with 15% to 18% occurring once and the leading ten covering around 7.7%. Notes on this clonotype: No antigen is known for it. Given a much more abundant clone one base away, this may be a read error.

Whole-study findings and limits: Also found in blood were most expanded thyroid clonotypes above 0.001. A model built on 13 V-J features separated ophthalmopathy from stable hyperthyroidism. Model predictions of ophthalmopathy came a median around 7.1 months before onset.

The sequencing sample was made of blood. The receptor was derived from a woman aged 18 to 35 with Graves' hyperthyroidism.

DNA of the CDR3: TGCAGAGCTAGAGAAGGCACCTACCGGGATTCACCCCTCCACTTT. It codes for CRAREGTYRDSPLHF. The chain carries TRBV20-1 and TRBJ1-6; D is undetermined. Per germline, CDR1 DFQATT and CDR2 SNEGSKA (reference sequence). The CDR3 is 15 amino acids.